The clone carrying this T cell receptor beta chain was counted only a few times. Its antigen remains unidentified. The sample is drawn from a study of early T cells in non-severe SARS-CoV-2 infection. Study summary: Sequencing of unsorted whole blood was done on bulk RNA, leaving chains unpaired.

Whole-study results and caveats: Private and CD4 specificities were missed by VDJdb matching, which favored anti-spike CD8 responses.

Each single cDNA molecule received a unique molecular identifier. MiXCR, run by TCRdb on the 5' RACE reads, gives a single entry per CDR3 protein. The sample consists of about 55,000 distinct CDR3 sequences, 5.5% to 8.5% of them appearing once. Sequenced here: whole blood, sampled at baseline. The TCR comes from an adult who was a healthcare worker with PCR-confirmed SARS-CoV-2 infection or an uninfected control (not recorded which).

The CDR3 reads CASSSGDYGNTIYF. In nucleotides, the CDR3 is TGTGCCAGCAGCTCGGGGGATTATGGAAACACCATATATTTT. The V and J genes are TRBV5-4 and TRBJ1-3, with D tentatively TRBD1 (5 bases). Germline CDR1 is SGHNT and CDR2 is YYREEE (reference sequence). CDR3 length: 14 amino acids. Trimming took off 3 bases at V and 3 bases at J, with 10 bases between the two ends. The full variable domain, in which reference TRBV5-4 and TRBJ1-3 provide the parts outside the CDR3, is ETGVTQSPTHLIKTRGQQVTLRCSSQSGHNTVSWYQQALGQGPQFIFQYYREEENGRGNFPPRFSGLQFPNYSSELNVNALELDDSALYLCASSSGDYGNTIYFGEGSWLTVV.